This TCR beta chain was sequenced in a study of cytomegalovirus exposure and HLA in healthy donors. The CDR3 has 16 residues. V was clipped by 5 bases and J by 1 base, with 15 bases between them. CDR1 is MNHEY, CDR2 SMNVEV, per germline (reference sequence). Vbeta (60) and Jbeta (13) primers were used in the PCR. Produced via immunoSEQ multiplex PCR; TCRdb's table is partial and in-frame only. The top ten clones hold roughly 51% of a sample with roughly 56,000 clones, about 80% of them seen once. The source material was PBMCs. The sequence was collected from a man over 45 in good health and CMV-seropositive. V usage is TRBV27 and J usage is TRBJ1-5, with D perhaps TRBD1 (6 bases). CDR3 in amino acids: CASSAQQGWSNQPQHF. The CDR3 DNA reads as TGTGCCAGCAGTGCTCAACAGGGCTGGAGCAATCAGCCCCAGCATTTT.